This T cell receptor (beta chain) was sequenced in a study of monozygotic twins with inflammatory bowel disease. Per donor, approximately 2.3 ml of blood was collected and frozen. To note about this clonotype: Its target is not known.

Germline CDR1 is MDHEN and CDR2 is SYDVKM. This CDR3 has 11 amino acids. General study points: For repertoire similarity, concordant twins did not differ from discordant twins, possibly because power was limited. IBD patients had lower TCRbeta diversity (inverse Simpson) than healthy co-twins.

With the 5' RACE reads reprocessed, TCRdb shows one record per CDR3 protein and no DNA. Its table records 200,000 to 250,000 distinct CDR3 sequences. The V gene is TRBV28, the J gene TRBJ1-2. The sequenced sample was blood. The sequence was obtained from a human donor with ulcerative colitis or Crohn's disease, or a healthy co-twin of an affected twin (not recorded which). The CDR3 loop reads CAASGNYGYTF.